Below are 5 T cell receptor beta chains sequenced from a single sample in a study of T cells after yellow fever vaccination. TCRdb re-called the 5' RACE reads with MiXCR, one entry per CDR3 protein. The profile shows 200,000 or so distinct CDR3 sequences, around 6.7% of them singletons. Here the sequenced sample was CD4+ T cells sorted from PBMCs, taken on the day of the yellow fever booster vaccination. The receptors stem from a man aged 25 to 40 who received the YFV17D yellow fever vaccine.

This clonotype was counted a few times. The rearrangement links TRBV6-1 to TRBJ2-3, with 10 bases lining up with TRBD2. The germline V gene encodes CDR1 MNHNS and CDR2 SASEGT. The CDR3 runs 18 residues. The V and J ends lost 6 bases and 0 bases, in that order; junction bases with no gene match: 12. The CDR3 reads CASSESGRGVWSTDTQYF. CDR3 DNA: TGTGCCAGCAGCGAAAGCGGGAGGGGAGTGTGGAGCACAGATACGCAGTATTTT.

This chain uses TRBV11-2 with TRBJ2-5; the D gene is possibly TRBD2 (6 bases). Germline values: CDR1 SGHAT, CDR2 FQNNGV. With 6 bases removed from V and 2 bases from J, the gap between germline ends came to 13 bases. This CDR3 contains 14 residues. CDR3 in amino acids: CASRNRGEQETQYF. The CDR3 coding sequence is TGTGCCAGCAGGAATCGCGGGGAACAAGAGACCCAGTACTTC.

Only a few counts were recorded for this clonotype. This chain uses TRBV29-1 with TRBJ2-5; D gene ambiguous. The CDR3 sequence is 14 residues long. The germline V gene has CDR1 SQVTM and CDR2 ANQGSEA. Trimming stripped 7 bases from V and 5 bases from J, with 20 bases between. The CDR3 bases are TGCAGCGCCCAAACCTCCCGGGTAACGGAGACCCAGTACTTC. Translating gives CSAQTSRVTETQYF. Full variable domain (remainder filled in from reference TRBV29-1 and TRBJ2-5): SAVISQKPSRDICQRGTSLTIQCQVDSQVTMMFWYRQQPGQSLTLIATANQGSEATYESGFVIDKFPISRPNLTFSTLTVSNMSPEDSSIYLCSAQTSRVTETQYFGPGTRLLVL.

The chain recombines TRBV11-2 with TRBJ2-1; 12 bases agree with TRBD2. The CDR3 runs 16 residues. CDR1 is SGHAT and CDR2 is FQNNGV in the germline V gene. The ends lost 5 bases at V and 9 bases at J; junction bases unmatched: 11. Here the CDR3 DNA reads TGTGCCAGCAGCATACGACTAGCGGGAGATTATGGTGAGCAGTTCTTC. Protein: CASSIRLAGDYGEQFF.

This clonotype showed up many times. The chain couples TRBV20-1 to TRBJ2-5; D may match TRBD1 or TRBD2 (5 bases each). The CDR3 has 15 amino acids. Germline CDR1 and CDR2: DFQATT and SNEGSKA (reference sequence). CDR3 coding DNA: TGCAGGTCTACATCCGGGGCCATGATGTGGGAGACCCAGTACTTC. Protein: CRSTSGAMMWETQYF.